These T cell receptor beta chains were read from a single sample in a study of human T cells and chemical hapten exposure. TCRdb called the RACE reads again in MiXCR, with one record for every CDR3 protein. The data hold a few hundred thousand distinct CDR3 sequences, with 4.5% to 5.5% observed a single time. Sequenced material: whole blood, taken in connection with sensitization to the hapten diphenylcyclopropenone (DPC). All receptors come from a woman between 18 and 29 years old with alopecia areata. Some clones in this sample may be carry-over from other donors' samples. CDR3s include the opening cysteine and the closing phenylalanine or tryptophan. Each record gives: clone size, V gene, D gene, J gene, CDR3 DNA, CDR3 protein. The D gene is left open where the match is weak. Some rows mark clone size as missing; the rest say once, few, many or name a class of expanded clone.

NA	TRBV4-3	NA	TRBJ2-1	TGCGCCAGCAGCCAAGAAATGAACACCCGAGTCCGCAATGAGCAGTTCTTC	CASSQEMNTRVRNEQFF
few	TRBV3-1	TRBD2	TRBJ2-7	TGTGCCAGCAGCCAAGGACTAGCGGGGTTATACGAGCAGTACTTC	CASSQGLAGLYEQYF
many	TRBV29-1	NA	TRBJ1-5	TGCAGCGTTGTTGAAGTTGCGGGCCAGCCCCAGCATTTT	CSVVEVAGQPQHF
many	TRBV6-2/TRBV6-3	NA	TRBJ1-1	TGTGCCAGCAGTTCACCACTCTCAGGAGATTCTGAAGCTTTCTTT	CASSSPLSGDSEAFF
NA	TRBV3-1	NA	TRBJ2-7	TGTGCCAGCAGCCTTACGAGAGTCAGGGATAGGTCCTACGAGCAGTACTTC	CASSLTRVRDRSYEQYF
few	TRBV7-9	NA	TRBJ1-1	TGTGCCAGTGACGGTGCAGGCCCTAACACTGAAGCTTTCTTT	CASDGAGPNTEAFF
few	TRBV4-2	TRBD1	TRBJ1-2	TGTGCCAGCAGCCAAGTCGGGACAGGGCCTAACTATGGCTACACCTTC	CASSQVGTGPNYGYTF
few	TRBV20-1	NA	TRBJ2-7	TGCAGTGCTAGAAAACAGGGTGGCTACGAGCAGTACTTC	CSARKQGGYEQYF
NA	TRBV4-2	NA	TRBJ2-4	TGTGCCAGCAGCCAAGATAGGAAAGTGGAACAAAACATTCAGTACTTC	CASSQDRKVEQNIQYF
NA	TRBV12-3/TRBV12-4	TRBD2	TRBJ2-7	TGTGCCAGCAGTTTAGCGAAGGCGGGGGGGCCCTACGAGCAGTACTTC	CASSLAKAGGPYEQYF
NA	TRBV14	NA	TRBJ2-7	TGTGCCAGCAGCCGACTCGGCTCGACCACCTACGAGCAGTACTTC	CASSRLGSTTYEQYF
many	TRBV6-1	NA	TRBJ2-3	TGTGCCAGCAGTGAAGCGGGGCCAGATACGCAGTATTTT	CASSEAGPDTQYF
few	TRBV7-2	NA	TRBJ1-6	TGTGCCAGCAGCTTGCGAGGGGTTGGCAATTCACCCCTCCACTTT	CASSLRGVGNSPLHF
NA	TRBV15	NA	TRBJ1-1	TGTGCCACCAGCCTAGACGCGGCAGGGACGACTGAAGCTTTCTTT	CATSLDAAGTTEAFF
NA	TRBV28	NA	TRBJ2-7	TGTGCCAGCAGCTCGACAGGTTTAAGCTCCTACGAGCAGTACTTC	CASSSTGLSSYEQYF
many	TRBV5-4	NA	TRBJ2-3	TGTGCCAGCAGCTTGGGTTCAGGTACAGATACGCAGTATTTT	CASSLGSGTDTQYF
NA	TRBV12-3/TRBV12-4	TRBD2	TRBJ2-1	TGTGCCAGCAGTTCCACTAGCGGGGGAAAGAATGAGCAGTTCTTC	CASSSTSGGKNEQFF
NA	TRBV6-6	NA	TRBJ1-2	TGTGCCAGCAGTTACAGCGGGGCCTCCTATGGCTACACCTTC	CASSYSGASYGYTF
few	TRBV19	NA	TRBJ1-4	TGTGCCAGTAGTCCCTTTGGGACCAGGGCAGAAAAACTGTTTTTT	CASSPFGTRAEKLFF
few	TRBV27	NA	TRBJ2-5	TGTGCCAGCAGTATTGTGGCGGCAGAGACCCAGTACTTC	CASSIVAAETQYF
NA	TRBV7-8	NA	TRBJ2-7	TGTGCCAGCAGCGCCGGACTGGGCTACGAGCAGTACTTC	CASSAGLGYEQYF
NA	TRBV6-5	NA	TRBJ1-3	TGTGCCAGCAGATCTCATCGGACAGAGCTTAGCAACACCATATATTTT	CASRSHRTELSNTIYF
many	TRBV7-3	TRBD1	TRBJ1-2	TGTGCCAGCAGCCTACGGACAGGGGAAGGCTACACCTTC	CASSLRTGEGYTF
NA	TRBV4-3	NA	TRBJ1-6	TGCGCCAGCAGCCAATTAAGAGTGGCCCAGTCACCCCTCCACTTT	CASSQLRVAQSPLHF
few	TRBV12-2	NA	TRBJ2-1	TGTGCAAGTCGCTTGGCCGGACAGGGTGACGATGAGCAGTTCTTC	CASRLAGQGDDEQFF
few	TRBV7-2	NA	TRBJ2-3	TGTGCCAGCAGCCCGACGCGAGTCACGGGAGATACGCAGTATTTT	CASSPTRVTGDTQYF
NA	TRBV6-5	TRBD2	TRBJ2-7	TGTGCCAGCAGTTATAAGTCTAGCGGAAACTACGAGCAGTACTTC	CASSYKSSGNYEQYF
few	TRBV7-9	TRBD2	TRBJ2-5	TGTGCCAGCAGGACAGGGGTAGCGGGGGGTCAAGAGACCCAGTACTTC	CASRTGVAGGQETQYF
NA	TRBV29-1	NA	TRBJ1-4	TGCAGCGTTGCAGGGGCGGATGAAAAACTGTTTTTT	CSVAGADEKLFF
few	TRBV7-9	NA	TRBJ1-1	TGTGCCAGCAGCTTAGCAAGGTCGGACACTGAAGCTTTCTTT	CASSLARSDTEAFF
NA	TRBV7-8	TRBD1	TRBJ1-1	TGTGCCAGCAGCCCACACAGGCAGGGGGCTTATGAAGCTTTCTTT	CASSPHRQGAYEAFF
many	TRBV6-2/TRBV6-3	NA	TRBJ2-7	TGTGCCAGCAGCACTATGAACTACGAGCAGTACTTC	CASSTMNYEQYF
many	TRBV10-2	NA	TRBJ2-6	TGCGCCAGCAGGACGGCAAACTCTGGGGCCAACGTCCTGACTTTC	CASRTANSGANVLTF
few	TRBV6-5	TRBD2	TRBJ2-5	TGTGCCAGCACCAAGGCGGGGGGCCTACAAGAGACCCAGTACTTC	CASTKAGGLQETQYF
few	TRBV6-2/TRBV6-3	NA	TRBJ2-1	TGTGCCAGCAGCCACCGGGGGGCCCACTCCAACAATGAGCAGTTCTTC	CASSHRGAHSNNEQFF
few	TRBV14	NA	TRBJ2-5	TGTGCCAGCAGCCAAGTTCGGGGTTTACAAGAGACCCAGTACTTC	CASSQVRGLQETQYF
many	TRBV28	NA	TRBJ1-1	TGTGCCAGCACCAACCGGGCCGGGGGAAACACTGAAGCTTTCTTT	CASTNRAGGNTEAFF
many	TRBV6-5	NA	TRBJ1-3	TGTGCCAGCAGTTACTCCAATTCTTGGGCTGGCTCTGGAAACACCATATATTTT	CASSYSNSWAGSGNTIYF
few	TRBV27	TRBD1	TRBJ1-2	TGTGCCAGCCGACAAATGCAGGGGGATCAAGATGGCTACACCTTC	CASRQMQGDQDGYTF
NA	TRBV12-3/TRBV12-4	NA	TRBJ1-2	TGTGCCGGCAGTTTACAAGACAGGAACTATGGCTACACCTTC	CAGSLQDRNYGYTF
many	TRBV12-3/TRBV12-4	TRBD2	TRBJ2-3	TGTGCCAGCAGCCGCGGGACTAGCAGTAGCACAGATACGCAGTATTTT	CASSRGTSSSTDTQYF
many	TRBV2	NA	TRBJ2-7	TGTGCCAGCAGCTCCTACGAGCAGTACTTC	CASSSYEQYF
many	TRBV12-3/TRBV12-4	TRBD1	TRBJ2-3	TGTGCCAGCAGCCCCGCTGGACAGGGTCCTGAGCCAGATACGCAGTATTTT	CASSPAGQGPEPDTQYF
few	TRBV6-2/TRBV6-3	NA	TRBJ2-7	TGTGCCAGCAGTTACTCCGCGGCTCCGGCGGGGTCCTACGAGCAGTACTTC	CASSYSAAPAGSYEQYF
few	TRBV5-4	TRBD2	TRBJ2-1	TGTGCCAGCAGCCAGCCGGCGGGGGGGTTGAATGAGCAGTTCTTC	CASSQPAGGLNEQFF
NA	TRBV5-1	NA	TRBJ2-5	TGCGCCAGCAGCTTGGCCGTGAGGGACAAAGAAGAGACCCAGTACTTC	CASSLAVRDKEETQYF
many	TRBV28	NA	TRBJ2-3	TGTGCCAGCAGTTCCCATACGCAGTATTTT	CASSSHTQYF
NA	TRBV12-3/TRBV12-4	NA	TRBJ1-2	TGTGCCAGCAGCCTCCCGTGGCGTGGGAGCTACACCTTC	CASSLPWRGSYTF
many	TRBV7-9	TRBD2	TRBJ2-7	TGTGCCAGCAGGACGGGGGGTGGTGCCTACGAGCAGTACTTC	CASRTGGGAYEQYF
NA	TRBV6-4	NA	TRBJ2-3	TGTGCCAGCAGTGGCCAGGGGCTCAGCACAGATACGCAGTATTTT	CASSGQGLSTDTQYF
few	TRBV5-6	NA	TRBJ1-5	TGTGCCAGCAGCTTGTCGGGGGTATCGCAGCCCCAGCATTTT	CASSLSGVSQPQHF
many	TRBV4-3	TRBD1	TRBJ2-5	TGCGCCAGCAGCCAAGAAGGGCCGGGGACAGGGTTATTAAGAGAGACCCAGTACTTC	CASSQEGPGTGLLRETQYF
few	TRBV2	NA	TRBJ1-1	TGTGCCAGCACTCAGAACATGAACACTGAAGCTTTCTTT	CASTQNMNTEAFF